This T cell receptor beta chain emerged from a study of blood T cell repertoires in COVID-19. Study as a whole: The United States, Italy and Spain supplied acute and convalescent COVID-19 samples. PBMCs, B-cell-depleted T cells, or T cells were the source of the cDNA or gDNA that made up the material.

This clone was seen more than once but under ten times. The CDR3 length is 16 residues. V shed 2 bases and J 4 bases; nucleotides not matched to a gene: 7. Germline V gives CDR1 SGHAT, CDR2 FQNNGV. Clones were read by immunoSEQ multiplex PCR, and TCRdb kept only the in-frame ones, dropping some. The sample has hundreds of thousands of clones, about 93% seen once; the top ten hold roughly 3.3%. Sequencing was done on a sample of peripheral blood. The rearrangement uses TRBV11-2 and TRBJ2-5; 10 bases align to TRBD2. This TCR was sampled from a woman aged 18 to 35 who had recovered from COVID-19. DNA for the CDR3: TGTGCCAGCAGCTTACTAGCGGGAGTAGGAACAGAGACCCAGTACTTC. It translates to CASSLLAGVGTETQYF.